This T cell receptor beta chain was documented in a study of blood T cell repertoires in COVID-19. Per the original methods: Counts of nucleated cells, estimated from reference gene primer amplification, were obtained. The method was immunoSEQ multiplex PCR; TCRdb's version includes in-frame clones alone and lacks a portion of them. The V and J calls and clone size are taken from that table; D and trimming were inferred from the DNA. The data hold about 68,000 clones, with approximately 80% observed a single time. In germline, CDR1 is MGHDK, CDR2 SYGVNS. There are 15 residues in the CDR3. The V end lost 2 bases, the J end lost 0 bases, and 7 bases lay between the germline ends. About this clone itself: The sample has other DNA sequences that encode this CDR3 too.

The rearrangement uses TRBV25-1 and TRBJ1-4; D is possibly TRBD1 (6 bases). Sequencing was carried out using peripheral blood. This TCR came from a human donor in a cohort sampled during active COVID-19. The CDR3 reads CASSEPGATNEKLFF. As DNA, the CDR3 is TGTGCCAGCAGTGAACCAGGGGCAACTAATGAAAAACTGTTTTTT.